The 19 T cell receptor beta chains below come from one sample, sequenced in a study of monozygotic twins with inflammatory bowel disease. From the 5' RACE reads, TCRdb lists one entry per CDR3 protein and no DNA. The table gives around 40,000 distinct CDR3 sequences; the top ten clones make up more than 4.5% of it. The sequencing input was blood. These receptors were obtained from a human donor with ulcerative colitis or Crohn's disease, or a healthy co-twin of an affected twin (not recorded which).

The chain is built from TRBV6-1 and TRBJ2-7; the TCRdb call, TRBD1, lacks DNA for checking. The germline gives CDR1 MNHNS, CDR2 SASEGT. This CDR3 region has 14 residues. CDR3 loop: CASSEDIRSYEQYF.

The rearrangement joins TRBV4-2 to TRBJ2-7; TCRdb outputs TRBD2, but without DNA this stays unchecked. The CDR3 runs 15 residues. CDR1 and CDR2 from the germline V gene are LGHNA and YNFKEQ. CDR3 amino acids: CASSQGTSRPQEQYF.

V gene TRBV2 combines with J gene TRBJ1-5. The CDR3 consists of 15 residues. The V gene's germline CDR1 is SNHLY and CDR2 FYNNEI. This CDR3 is CASSEAHGKGRSQHF.

CDR3 sequence reads: CSATGRTFHNEQFF. The gene calls are TRBV20-1 and TRBJ2-1; TCRdb's D call of TRBD1 is untestable without DNA. The CDR3 is 14 amino acids. CDR1 and CDR2 (germline): DFQATT, SNEGSKA (reference sequence).

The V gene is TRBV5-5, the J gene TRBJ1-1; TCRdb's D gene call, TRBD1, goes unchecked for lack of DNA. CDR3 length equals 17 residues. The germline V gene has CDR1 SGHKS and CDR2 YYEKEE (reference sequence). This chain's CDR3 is CASSLLVAGRPNTEAFF. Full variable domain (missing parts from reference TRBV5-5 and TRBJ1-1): DAGVTQSPTHLIKTRGQQVTLRCSPISGHKSVSWYQQVLGQGPQFIFQYYEKEERGRGNFPDRFSARQFPNYSSELNVNALLLGDSALYLCASSLLVAGRPNTEAFFGQGTRLTVV.

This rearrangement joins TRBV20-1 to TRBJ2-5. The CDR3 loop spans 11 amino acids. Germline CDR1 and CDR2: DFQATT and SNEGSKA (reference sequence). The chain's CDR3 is CSAADQETQYF.

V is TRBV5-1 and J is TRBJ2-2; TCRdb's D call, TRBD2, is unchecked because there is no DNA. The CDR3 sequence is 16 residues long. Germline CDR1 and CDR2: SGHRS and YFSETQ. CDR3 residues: CASSTRGIANTGELFF.

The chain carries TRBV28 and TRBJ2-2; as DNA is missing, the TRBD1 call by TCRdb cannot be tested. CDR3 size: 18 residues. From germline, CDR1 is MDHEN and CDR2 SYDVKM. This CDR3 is CASSLGGGGGENTGELFF. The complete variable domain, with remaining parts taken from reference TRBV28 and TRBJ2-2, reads DVKVTQSSRYLVKRTGEKVFLECVQDMDHENMFWYRQDPGLGLRLIYFSYDVKMKEKGDIPEGYSVSREKKERFSLILESASTNQTSMYLCASSLGGGGGENTGELFFGEGSRLTVL.

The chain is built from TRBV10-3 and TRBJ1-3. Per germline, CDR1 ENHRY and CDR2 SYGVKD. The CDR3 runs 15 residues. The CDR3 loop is CAISRTPETGNTIYF.

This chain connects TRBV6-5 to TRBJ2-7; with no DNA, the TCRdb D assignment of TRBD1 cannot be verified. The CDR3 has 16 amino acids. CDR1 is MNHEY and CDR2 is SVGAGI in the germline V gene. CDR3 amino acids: CASSYSGTDSSYEQYF.

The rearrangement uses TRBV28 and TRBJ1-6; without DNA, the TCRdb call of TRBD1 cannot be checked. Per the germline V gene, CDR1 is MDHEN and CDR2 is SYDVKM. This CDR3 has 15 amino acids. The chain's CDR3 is CASSSVQGASSPLHF.

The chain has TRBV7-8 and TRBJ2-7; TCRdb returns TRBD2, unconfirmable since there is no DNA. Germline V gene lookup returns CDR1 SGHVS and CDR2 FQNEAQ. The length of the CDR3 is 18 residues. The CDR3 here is CASSPTGTSGRRSYEQYF. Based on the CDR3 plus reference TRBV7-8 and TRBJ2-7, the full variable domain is GAGVSQSPRYKVAKRGQDVALRCDPISGHVSLFWYQQALGQGPEFLTYFQNEAQLDKSGLPSDRFFAERPEGSVSTLKIQRTQQEDSAVYLCASSPTGTSGRRSYEQYFGPGTRLTVT.

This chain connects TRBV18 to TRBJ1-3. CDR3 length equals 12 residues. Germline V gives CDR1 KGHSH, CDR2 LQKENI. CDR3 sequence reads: CASSPERNTIYF. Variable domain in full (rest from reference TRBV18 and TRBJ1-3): NAGVMQNPRHLVRRRGQEARLRCSPMKGHSHVYWYRQLPEEGLKFMVYLQKENIIDESGMPKERFSAEFPKEGPSILRIQQVVRGDSAAYFCASSPERNTIYFGEGSWLTVV.

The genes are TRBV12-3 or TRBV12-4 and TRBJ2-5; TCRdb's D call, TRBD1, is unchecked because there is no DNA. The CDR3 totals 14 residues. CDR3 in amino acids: CASSPGTVQETQYF.

The CDR3 is CASSKRTRNSYNEQFF. The rearrangement joins TRBV7-2 to TRBJ2-1; the TCRdb D gene call, TRBD2, has no DNA to confirm it. Per germline, CDR1 SGHTA and CDR2 FQGNSA. CDR3 length: 16 amino acids.

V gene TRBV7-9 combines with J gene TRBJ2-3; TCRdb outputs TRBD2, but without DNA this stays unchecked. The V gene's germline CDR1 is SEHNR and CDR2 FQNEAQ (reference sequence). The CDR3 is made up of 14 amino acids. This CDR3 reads CASRRTSQADTQYF. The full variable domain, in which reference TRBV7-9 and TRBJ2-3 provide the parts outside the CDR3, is DTGVSQNPRHKITKRGQNVTFRCDPISEHNRLYWYRQTLGQGPEFLTYFQNEAQLEKSRLLSDRFSAERPKGSFSTLEIQRTEQGDSAMYLCASRRTSQADTQYFGPGTRLTVL.

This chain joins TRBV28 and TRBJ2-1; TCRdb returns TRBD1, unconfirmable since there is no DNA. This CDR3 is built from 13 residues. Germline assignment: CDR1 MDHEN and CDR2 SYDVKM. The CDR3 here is CASSRTAYNEQFF. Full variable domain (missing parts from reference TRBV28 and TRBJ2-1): DVKVTQSSRYLVKRTGEKVFLECVQDMDHENMFWYRQDPGLGLRLIYFSYDVKMKEKGDIPEGYSVSREKKERFSLILESASTNQTSMYLCASSRTAYNEQFFGPGTRLTVL.

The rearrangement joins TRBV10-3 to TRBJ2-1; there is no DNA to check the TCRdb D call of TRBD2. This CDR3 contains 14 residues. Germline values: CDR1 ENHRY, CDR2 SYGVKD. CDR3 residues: CAISGGGAGNEQFF.

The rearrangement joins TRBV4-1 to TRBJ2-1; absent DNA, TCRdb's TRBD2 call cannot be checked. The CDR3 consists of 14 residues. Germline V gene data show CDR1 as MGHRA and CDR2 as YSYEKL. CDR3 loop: CASSQDRLGGWLFF.